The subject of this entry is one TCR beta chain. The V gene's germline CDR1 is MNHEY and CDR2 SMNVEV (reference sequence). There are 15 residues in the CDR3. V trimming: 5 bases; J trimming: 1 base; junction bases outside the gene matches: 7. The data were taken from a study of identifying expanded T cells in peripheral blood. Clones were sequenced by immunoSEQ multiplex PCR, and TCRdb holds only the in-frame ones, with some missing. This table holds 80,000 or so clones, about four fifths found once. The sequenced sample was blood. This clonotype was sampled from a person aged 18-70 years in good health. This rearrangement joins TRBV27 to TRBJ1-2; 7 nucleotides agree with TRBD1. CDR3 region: CASSLTGQGNYGYTF. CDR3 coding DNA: TGTGCCAGCAGTCTGACAGGGCAGGGTAACTATGGCTACACCTTC.